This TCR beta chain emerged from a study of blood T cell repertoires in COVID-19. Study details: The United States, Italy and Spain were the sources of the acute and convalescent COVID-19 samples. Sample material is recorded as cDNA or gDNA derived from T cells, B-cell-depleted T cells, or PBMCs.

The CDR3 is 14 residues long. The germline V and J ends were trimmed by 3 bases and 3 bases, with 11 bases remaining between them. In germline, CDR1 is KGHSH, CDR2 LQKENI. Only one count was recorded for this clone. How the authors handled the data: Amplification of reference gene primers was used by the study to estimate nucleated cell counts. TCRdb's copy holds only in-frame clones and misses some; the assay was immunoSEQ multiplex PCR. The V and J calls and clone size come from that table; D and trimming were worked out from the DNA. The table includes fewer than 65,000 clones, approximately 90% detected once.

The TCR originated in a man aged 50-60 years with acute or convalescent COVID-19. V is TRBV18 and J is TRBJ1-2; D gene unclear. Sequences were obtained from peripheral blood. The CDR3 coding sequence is TGTGCCAGCTCACCGCCGACGGGTTACTATGGCTACACCTTC. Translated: CASSPPTGYYGYTF.